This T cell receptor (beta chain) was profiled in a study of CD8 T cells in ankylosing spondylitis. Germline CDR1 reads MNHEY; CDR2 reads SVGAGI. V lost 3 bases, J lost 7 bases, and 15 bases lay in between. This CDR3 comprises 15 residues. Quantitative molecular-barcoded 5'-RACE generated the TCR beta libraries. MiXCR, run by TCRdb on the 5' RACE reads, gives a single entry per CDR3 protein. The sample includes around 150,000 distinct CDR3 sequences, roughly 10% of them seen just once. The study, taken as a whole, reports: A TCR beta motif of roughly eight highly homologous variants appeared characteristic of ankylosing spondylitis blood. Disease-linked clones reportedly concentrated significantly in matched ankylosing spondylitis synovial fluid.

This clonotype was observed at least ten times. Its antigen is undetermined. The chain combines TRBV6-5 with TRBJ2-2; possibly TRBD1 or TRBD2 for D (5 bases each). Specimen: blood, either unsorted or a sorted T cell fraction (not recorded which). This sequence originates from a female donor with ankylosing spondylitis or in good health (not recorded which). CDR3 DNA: TGTGCCAGCAGTTATGGGCGTGGGACGGGCGGGGAGCTGTTTTTT. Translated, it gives CASSYGRGTGGELFF.